Listed here are 9 T cell receptor beta chains from one sample, sequenced in a study of Graves' ophthalmopathy and Graves' hyperthyroidism. Amplification of TCR beta CDR3 regions used RNA transcripts. HTBI primers were employed in first-round RT-PCR, then a second-round multiplex PCR followed. A single record per CDR3 protein comes from TCRdb applying MiXCR to the multiplex PCR reads. The sample yields 200,000 to 250,000 distinct CDR3 sequences, about 22% seen once. The specimen sequenced was peripheral blood. All receptors derive from a woman aged 45-65 years with Graves' ophthalmopathy.

The table lists this clonotype with a count of one. Given a much more abundant clone one base away, this may be a read error. The CDR3 DNA reads as TGTGCCAGCTCACCAGGTGACAGGGTGATCACTGAAGCTTTCTTT. Residues: CASSPGDRVITEAFF. The V call is TRBV18, the J call TRBJ1-1, with 7 nucleotides matching TRBD1. Germline V gene lookup returns CDR1 KGHSH and CDR2 LQKENI. The CDR3 covers 15 residues. The junction had 7 bases not matched to a gene; V was cut back by 2 bases and J by 4 bases.

This clonotype was seen a few times. The CDR3 here is CASSPRAGLAKNIQYF. The CDR3 DNA is TGTGCCAGCTCCCCCCGAGCGGGCCTAGCCAAAAACATTCAGTACTTC. J is TRBJ2-4 and V is TRBV3-1, with D tentatively TRBD2 (6 bases). V was clipped by 8 bases and J by 0 bases, with 17 bases between them. The germline CDR1 and CDR2 sequences are LGHDT and YNNKEL (reference sequence). The CDR3 is 16 residues long.

This clonotype was observed a few times. The rearrangement joins TRBV19 to TRBJ1-5; 8 bases are a match to TRBD1. The CDR3 is 17 residues long. Trimming cost V 2 bases and J 4 bases; bases outside gene matches: 10. Germline V gene sequence: CDR1 LNHDA, CDR2 SQIVND (reference sequence). In nucleotides, the CDR3 is TGTGCCAGTAGTATACCAGGGGGCGCGGGGATTAATCAGCCCCAGCATTTT. It encodes CASSIPGGAGINQPQHF.

This clonotype was found many times. The rearrangement joins TRBV28 to TRBJ1-5; D call uncertain. In germline, CDR1 is MDHEN, CDR2 SYDVKM. With 8 bases removed from V and 7 bases from J, the gap between germline ends came to 21 bases. CDR3 length: 15 residues. In DNA, the CDR3 is TGTGCCAGCCGTCTGGAGGGAAGGACCGGGCAGCCCCAGCATTTT. Translated, it gives CASRLEGRTGQPQHF.

This clonotype showed up just once. The chain uses TRBV30 and TRBJ1-2, with D possibly matching TRBD1 (6 bases). Germline CDR1 reads GTSNPN; CDR2 reads SVGIG (reference sequence). The V gene lost 2 bases and the J gene lost 8 bases, with 15 bases spanning the gap. The CDR3 sequence is 13 residues long. CDR3 residues: CAWSTPDRGGYTF. CDR3 DNA: TGTGCCTGGAGTACTCCGGACAGAGGGGGCTACACCTTC.

This clonotype showed up many times. The V call is TRBV6-4, the J call TRBJ2-5, with 9 bases lining up with TRBD1. The CDR3 contains 15 residues. Germline CDR1 reads MRHNA; CDR2 reads SNTAGT. V shed 8 bases and J 5 bases; nucleotides not matched to a gene: 12. CDR3 sequence: CASSKNRGPRETQYF. The CDR3, as DNA: TGTGCCAGCTCAAAGAACAGGGGGCCTCGCGAGACCCAGTACTTC.

The table lists this clonotype with many counts. The chain uses TRBV12-3 or TRBV12-4 and TRBJ2-2; TRBD2 matches at 10 bases. Trimming cost V 6 bases and J 2 bases; bases outside gene matches: 3. This CDR3 comprises 15 residues. Here the CDR3 DNA reads TGTGCCAGCAGGTCTAGCGGGGGAAACACCGGGGAGCTGTTTTTT. Encoded protein: CASRSSGGNTGELFF.

This clonotype was observed a handful of times. The J gene is TRBJ2-2, the V gene TRBV5-5; TRBD1 agrees at 7 bases. The CDR3 sequence is 15 residues long. With 0 bases clipped from V and 8 bases from J, the junction kept 7 bases outside the gene matches. Germline loops: CDR1 SGHKS, CDR2 YYEKEE (reference sequence). The CDR3 spells CASSLAGGLSGELFF. DNA of the CDR3: TGTGCCAGCAGCTTGGCAGGGGGTCTTTCGGGGGAGCTGTTTTTT.

This clonotype has ten or more counts. The rearrangement joins TRBV4-1 to TRBJ1-1, with TRBD1 as a possible D gene (6 bases). Germline V gene lookup returns CDR1 MGHRA and CDR2 YSYEKL. The V end lost 2 bases, the J end lost 0 bases, and 19 bases lay between the germline ends. The CDR3 spans 18 residues. This CDR3 is CASSQQQGITVMNTEAFF. The CDR3 DNA reads as TGCGCCAGCAGCCAACAACAGGGTATAACCGTGATGAACACTGAAGCTTTCTTT.